Each of the 4 T cell receptor beta chains below was sequenced from the same sample in a study of cytomegalovirus exposure and HLA in healthy donors. Assay: immunoSEQ multiplex PCR; the TCRdb copy retains only in-frame clones and omits some. This sample has under 300,000 clones, with approximately 86% found just once. Material for sequencing was PBMCs. Receptors were obtained from a woman in her 30s in good health and CMV-seropositive.

The chain couples TRBV7-9 to TRBJ2-2; D possibly corresponds to TRBD1 (5 bases). The V gene lost 4 bases and the J gene lost 5 bases, with 17 bases spanning the gap. CDR3 size: 16 residues. CDR1 SEHNR and CDR2 FQNEAQ come from the germline V gene (reference sequence). CDR3 region: CASSYDSSAWTGELFF. The CDR3, as DNA: TGTGCCAGCAGCTACGACAGTTCGGCGTGGACCGGGGAGCTGTTTTTT.

Comment on this clone: The junction does not match germline at one end; this may be a read error. The rearrangement joins TRBV5-8 to TRBJ1-5, with TRBD1 identical over 9 bases. Germline V gene sequence: CDR1 SGHTS, CDR2 YDEGEE. The CDR3 runs 17 residues. CDR3 DNA sequence: TGTGCCAGCAGCTTGGACCGGGACAGGGTAGGCGATCATCCCCAGCATTTT. Residues: CASSLDRDRVGDHPQHF. The full variable domain, in which reference TRBV5-8 and TRBJ1-5 provide the parts outside the CDR3, is EAGVTQSPTHLIKTRGQQATLRCSPISGHTSVYWYQQALGLGLQFLLWYDEGEERNRGNFPPRFSGRQFPNYSSELNVNALELEDSALYLCASSLDRDRVGDHPQHFGDGTRLSIL.

The J gene is TRBJ2-2, the V gene TRBV5-1; 15 positions match TRBD2. CDR3 length: 16 residues. Losses at the gene ends were 4 bases for V and 6 bases for J; bases not matched to a gene: 4. Looked up from germline, CDR1 is SGHRS and CDR2 is YFSETQ. CDR3 region: CASSRGLAGGPGELFF. For the CDR3, the DNA is TGCGCCAGCAGCCGGGGACTAGCGGGAGGCCCCGGGGAGCTGTTTTTT.

The chain employs TRBV2 and TRBJ2-1; 12 bases are shared with TRBD2. In germline, CDR1 is SNHLY, CDR2 FYNNEI. J was trimmed by 5 bases and V by 6 bases; bases with no gene match: 5. The length of the CDR3 is 15 residues. Written as DNA, the CDR3 is TGTGCCAGCAGGTTTCGGACTAGCGGGGACAATGAGCAGTTCTTC. This translates into CASRFRTSGDNEQFF.